The entry that follows covers one T cell receptor (beta chain) sequence. Its antigen is as yet unknown. The sample comes from a study of blood T cells in healthy people across ages. Broader study findings: Per million T cells, the diversity of TCR beta decreased roughly linearly as age advanced.

V trimming: 1 base; J trimming: 4 bases; junction bases outside the gene matches: 7. This CDR3 has 17 residues. Germline V CDR1 and CDR2: SGHTA, FQGNSA. Next came a second PCR, run for about 6 to 12 cycles, which used a sample-barcoded 5' primer along with a J-beta primer mix. Every molecule of cDNA carried a tag from a template-switch adaptor with 12 random nucleotides. TCRdb reprocessed the 5' RACE reads via MiXCR and lists one record per CDR3 protein. This repertoire shows about 580,000 distinct CDR3 sequences, roughly 43% found once; its top ten account for around 24%. The clonotype originates from a man older than 75 in good health. The chain is built from TRBV7-2 and TRBJ2-1; 10 nucleotides line up with TRBD2. The sample taken for sequencing was blood. The CDR3 loop is CASSLEGAGGGYNEQFF. The DNA of the CDR3 is TGTGCCAGCAGCTTAGAAGGAGCGGGAGGGGGGTACAATGAGCAGTTCTTC.